These 8 T cell receptor beta chains were sequenced from one sample in a study of shared clonotypes between healthy human individuals. Method: immunoSEQ multiplex PCR; TCRdb's copy keeps in-frame clones and lacks some. Of roughly 1,500,000 clones listed, about 98% are singletons. Sequenced sample: naive CD4+ T cells sorted from blood. As to subset: CD45RA+ positively selected. Receptors were obtained from a man in his thirties or forties in good health.

The count of this clone is one. The chain recombines TRBV7-2 with TRBJ2-7; 10 bases align to TRBD1. Germline-derived CDR1 and CDR2 are SGHTA and FQGNSA. CDR3 length: 14 amino acids. With V trimmed by 4 bases and J by 4 bases, 4 bases remained unmatched. The CDR3 region has the DNA TGTGCCAGCAGCTCCCCGGGACAGGGGTACGAGCAGTACTTC. Its protein is CASSSPGQGYEQYF.

This clone was seen a single time. V gene TRBV28 combines with J gene TRBJ1-5, with a weak D call TRBD1 (5 bases). The CDR3 runs 16 residues. Germline assignment: CDR1 MDHEN and CDR2 SYDVKM. V lost 1 base and J lost 2, with 12 bases in between. CDR3 sequence (DNA): TGTGCCAGCAGTTTATATAGGGGAAGTGGCAATCAGCCCCAGCATTTT. It encodes CASSLYRGSGNQPQHF.

The CDR3 nucleotides are TGTGCCAGCAGTTCTTCCCGGGAGGTATCCTACGAGCAGTACTTC. It yields the protein CASSSSREVSYEQYF. The V and J genes are TRBV6-5 and TRBJ2-7, with 7 bases identical to TRBD2. V gave up 4 bases and J gave up 1 base; unmatched junction bases: 7. The CDR3 length is 15 residues. Germline CDR1 reads MNHEY; CDR2 reads SVGAGI.

This rearrangement joins TRBV6-5 to TRBJ2-7; D is uncertain. Germline-derived CDR1 and CDR2 are MNHEY and SVGAGI. The V gene lost 2 bases and the J gene lost 5 bases, with 10 bases spanning the gap. The CDR3 spans 13 residues. CDR3 DNA sequence: TGTGCCAGCAGTTACGCCAGGTTCAACGAGCAGTACTTC. The encoded protein is CASSYARFNEQYF.

The V call is TRBV28, the J call TRBJ2-1; possibly TRBD1 or TRBD2 for D (5 bases each). Per the germline V gene, CDR1 is MDHEN and CDR2 is SYDVKM. Trimming cost V 6 bases and J 2 bases, with 20 bases left between them. The length of the CDR3 is 17 residues. The CDR3 loop is CASSSFGVQGPYNEQFF. The CDR3 DNA sequence: TGTGCCAGCAGCAGTTTTGGGGTGCAGGGACCCTACAATGAGCAGTTCTTC.

The CDR3 sequence is CASGTLQGFSYEQYF. In DNA form, the CDR3 reads TGTGCCAGCGGGACCTTACAGGGATTCTCCTACGAGCAGTACTTC. The rearrangement joins TRBV2 to TRBJ2-7, with D possibly TRBD1 on 6 matching bases. The CDR3 covers 15 residues. From germline, CDR1 is SNHLY and CDR2 FYNNEI. V lost 8 bases and J 0 bases, leaving 17 bases between the germline ends. Filled out from reference TRBV2 and TRBJ2-7, the complete variable domain reads EPEVTQTPSHQVTQMGQEVILRCVPISNHLYFYWYRQILGQKVEFLVSFYNNEISEKSEIFDDQFSVERPDGSNFTLKIRSTKLEDSAMYFCASGTLQGFSYEQYFGPGTRLTVT.

This clone showed up just once. V usage is TRBV9 and J usage is TRBJ2-2; D is unclear. The V gene's germline CDR1 is SGDLS and CDR2 YYNGEE. V lost 1 base and J 4 bases, leaving 11 bases between the germline ends. CDR3 length: 15 amino acids. In DNA form, the CDR3 reads TGTGCCAGCAGCGTAAGTGGGTCCGTCACCGGGGAGCTGTTTTTT. Residues: CASSVSGSVTGELFF.

This chain links TRBV5-1 with TRBJ1-1, with D hard to call. Germline V gene sequence: CDR1 SGHRS, CDR2 YFSETQ. V was pared by 3 bases and J by 5 bases, with 14 bases between. The CDR3 runs to 14 residues. The DNA of the CDR3 is TGCGCCAGCAGCTCAGATTATGCTAAGACTGAAGCTTTCTTT. Protein: CASSSDYAKTEAFF. Drawing the rest from reference TRBV5-1 and TRBJ1-1, the complete variable domain is KAGVTQTPRYLIKTRGQQVTLSCSPISGHRSVSWYQQTPGQGLQFLFEYFSETQRNKGNFPGRFSGRQFSNSRSEMNVSTLELGDSALYLCASSSDYAKTEAFFGQGTRLTVV.